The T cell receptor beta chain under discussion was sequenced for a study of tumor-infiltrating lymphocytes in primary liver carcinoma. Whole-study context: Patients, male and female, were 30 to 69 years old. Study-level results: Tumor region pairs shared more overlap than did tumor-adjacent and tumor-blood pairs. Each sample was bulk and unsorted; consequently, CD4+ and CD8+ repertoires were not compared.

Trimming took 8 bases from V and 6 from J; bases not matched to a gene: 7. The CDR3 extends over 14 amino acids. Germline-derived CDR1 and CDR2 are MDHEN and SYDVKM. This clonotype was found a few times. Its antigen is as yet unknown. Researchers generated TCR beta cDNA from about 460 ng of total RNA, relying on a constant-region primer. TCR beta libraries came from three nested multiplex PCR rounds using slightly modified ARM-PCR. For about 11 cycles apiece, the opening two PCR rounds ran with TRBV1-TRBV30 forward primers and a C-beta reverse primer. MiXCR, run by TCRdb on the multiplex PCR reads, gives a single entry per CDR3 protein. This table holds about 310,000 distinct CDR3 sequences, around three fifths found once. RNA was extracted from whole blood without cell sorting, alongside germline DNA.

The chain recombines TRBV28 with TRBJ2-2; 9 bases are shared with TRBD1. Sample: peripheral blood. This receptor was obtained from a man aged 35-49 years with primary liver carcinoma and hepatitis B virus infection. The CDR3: CASGPQGAPGELFF. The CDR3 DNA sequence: TGTGCCAGCGGACCACAGGGGGCCCCCGGGGAGCTGTTTTTT.